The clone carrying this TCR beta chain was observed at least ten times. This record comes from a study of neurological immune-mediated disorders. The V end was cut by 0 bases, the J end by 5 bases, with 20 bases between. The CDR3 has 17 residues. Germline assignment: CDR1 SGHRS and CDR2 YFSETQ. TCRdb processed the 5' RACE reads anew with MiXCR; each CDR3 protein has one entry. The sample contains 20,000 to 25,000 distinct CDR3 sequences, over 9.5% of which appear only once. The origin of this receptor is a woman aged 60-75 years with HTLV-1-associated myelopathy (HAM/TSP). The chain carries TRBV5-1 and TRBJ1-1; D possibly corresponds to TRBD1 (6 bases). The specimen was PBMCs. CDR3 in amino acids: CASSLAYGFGGWTEAFF. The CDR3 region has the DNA TGCGCCAGCAGCTTGGCGTATGGTTTCGGGGGCTGGACTGAAGCTTTCTTT.